The clone carrying this T cell receptor (beta chain) was seen ten or more times. TCRdb recomputed calls from the 5' RACE reads with MiXCR, one row per CDR3 protein. The table includes roughly 700,000 distinct CDR3 sequences, 8.6% detected once. These data belong to a study of identical twins. The length of the CDR3 is 17 residues. V lost 4 bases and J lost 0, with 17 bases in between. The germline CDR1 and CDR2 sequences are SNHLY and FYNNEI. The same sample was also used in a study of yellow fever vaccine responses in identical twins.

The sample taken for sequencing was PBMCs. The TCR comes from a woman under 30 in good health. The rearrangement uses TRBV2 and TRBJ2-3; maybe TRBD1 (6 bases). The CDR3 coding sequence is TGTGCCAGCAGTGGGACAGTGTCCCTTTCTAGCACAGATACGCAGTATTTT. Its protein is CASSGTVSLSSTDTQYF.